These 5 T cell receptor beta chains originate from one sample sequenced in a study of blood T cell repertoires in COVID-19. Sequencing used immunoSEQ multiplex PCR; TCRdb keeps in-frame clones, though not all of them. The sample holds some 210,000 clones; under 90% are singletons and the top ten take 6.5%. Sequencing was carried out using peripheral blood. These receptors originate from a man between 60 and 70 years old who had recovered from COVID-19.

In its sample, this clone was seen once. The chain is built from TRBV6-2 or TRBV6-3 and TRBJ1-5; 11 bases line up with TRBD1. The CDR3 is made up of 18 amino acids. The germline V gene has CDR1 MNHEY and CDR2 SVGEGT. The V gene end was trimmed by 2 bases and the J gene end by 6 bases; junction bases not matched to a gene: 12. The CDR3 loop reads CASSYPGSGTGGFQPQHF. The CDR3 region has the DNA TGTGCCAGCAGTTACCCCGGCTCCGGGACAGGGGGATTTCAGCCCCAGCATTTT.

The chain combines TRBV5-8 with TRBJ2-1; possibly TRBD2 for D (6 bases). This CDR3 region has 16 residues. With 5 bases removed from V and 3 bases from J, the gap between germline ends came to 18 bases. Germline V gene data show CDR1 as SGHTS and CDR2 as YDEGEE. The CDR3 loop reads CASRAEGYGGYNEQFF. Here the CDR3 DNA reads TGTGCCAGCAGAGCAGAGGGGTACGGGGGCTACAATGAGCAGTTCTTC. The full variable domain, its missing parts supplied by reference TRBV5-8 and TRBJ2-1, is EAGVTQSPTHLIKTRGQQATLRCSPISGHTSVYWYQQALGLGLQFLLWYDEGEERNRGNFPPRFSGRQFPNYSSELNVNALELEDSALYLCASRAEGYGGYNEQFFGPGTRLTVL.

The chain carries TRBV10-3 and TRBJ2-4, with a possible D match to TRBD2 (5 bases). This CDR3 is built from 14 residues. Deletions cut 10 bases from V and 3 bases from J, with 16 bases between. Germline V gene sequence: CDR1 ENHRY, CDR2 SYGVKD. The CDR3 loop reads CATYEGEGKNIQYF. The CDR3 DNA sequence: TGTGCCACCTATGAGGGCGAAGGCAAAAACATTCAGTACTTC.

This clone appeared once. This chain uses TRBV7-8 with TRBJ1-5; 11 nucleotides agree with TRBD1. From germline, CDR1 is SGHVS and CDR2 FQNEAQ. There are 15 residues in the CDR3. J gave up 4 bases and V 5 bases, and 4 bases lay outside the gene matches. This CDR3 is CASSLGQGVNQPQHF. The DNA of the CDR3 is TGTGCCAGCAGCCTGGGACAGGGGGTAAATCAGCCCCAGCATTTT.

The chain joins TRBV30 to TRBJ1-5; no definite D call. V shed 3 bases and J shed 7 bases, with 13 bases lying between them. Germline V lookup: CDR1 GTSNPN, CDR2 SVGIG (reference sequence). This CDR3 has 13 amino acids. The CDR3 region is CAWSGRQGQPQHF. The CDR3, as DNA: TGTGCCTGGAGCGGGAGGCAAGGGCAGCCCCAGCATTTT.